This section outlines one TCR beta chain sequence together with its context. The target of this receptor is not known. No clone much larger than this one lies a single base away; base qualities are absent. This specimen belongs to a study of a mutant IDH1 vaccine in newly diagnosed glioma (dated by TCRdb to 2020 to 2023). The study in broad terms: Across visits V03 through V10, patients got a total of eight vaccinations, given in weeks 1, 3, 5, 7, 11, 15, 19 and 23. For exploratory analyses, longitudinal TCRB deep sequencing was carried out in around 24 treated patients wherever samples were available. Prior to enrollment, patients had been given standard therapy consisting of radiotherapy alone, temozolomide alone, or radiochemotherapy with temozolomide, with the combination given to most patients. The approximately 32 treated patients were approximately 62% male and roughly 40% female, with a mean age of around 40 years. Peripheral blood was collected at six visits: V03 (baseline), V05, V07, V10, V12 and V13. In the chemotherapy-containing groups, vaccination started alongside temozolomide cycles, whereas in patients who had radiotherapy alone it started 4-6 weeks after radiotherapy. General study outcomes and caveats: Across multiple MHC alleles, vaccine-induced immune responses were seen in more than 80% of patients. Selection of PBMC samples for TCRB deep sequencing was based on availability. The authors noted that analyses of patient blood samples could not be reproduced because of sample limitations. Pseudoprogression seemed to be unrelated to changes in the top peripheral T cell clonotypes found by TCRB sequencing.

This specimen's time point label, per the study, means: week 23, last vaccination. A 20-mer mutant IDH1 peptide at 300 micrograms in Montanide made up each vaccine dose, which was injected subcutaneously together with topical imiquimod. Newly diagnosed WHO grade 3 or 4 IDH1-mutant astrocytomas showing loss of nuclear ATRX were present in the donors. The samples were drawn from NOA16, a multicentre, single-arm, open-label phase I trial in Germany that tested a mutant IDH1 peptide vaccine in humans for the first time. Genomic DNA for TCRB sequencing was isolated from EDTA blood with the DNeasy Blood and Tissue Kit. From cysteine to phenylalanine, the CDR3 is 15 amino acids long. Only the CDR3 region is kept as DNA, spanning 45 bases read in frame from base 1. V gives up 2 bases and J gives up 4 bases, and the segment between their germline ends measures 15 bases. CDR1 and CDR2 were assigned from the germline V gene as SGHDT and YYEEEE.

The protocol used for the library was the immunoSEQ multiplex PCR assay. Rearranged TCR beta chain sequences were amplified using the hsTCRB Kit according to the manufacturer's protocol. TCRB libraries were sequenced on an Illumina MiSeq. Regarding the original processing steps: The kit vendor's proprietary platform handled demultiplexing, trimming and gene mapping. The source is immuneACCESS, and TCRdb retained only in-frame sequences with V and J called. Part of the clones is not carried over; for the studies checked, unresolved V genes explain less than half of this, and the remainder is unexplained. V and J calls and clone size come straight from that table; D and trimming were deduced from the DNA. The sample includes just under 45,000 clones, with 85% to 95% observed a single time. Under 5% of the sample is in the top ten clones.

The clonotype was recovered from a man aged 45-60 years with glioma. Recombination joined TRBV5-6 with TRBJ1-1; the D gene is perhaps TRBD1, from 5 matching bases. The sample in question was PBMCs, obtained from a glioma patient whose treatment included an IDH1 peptide vaccine. The DNA sequence follows: TGTGCCAGCAGCTTCAGGGCTCGAAAAGGCACTGAAGCTTTCTTT. Translated, this gives CASSFRARKGTEAFF.